These 19 T cell receptor beta chains were sequenced from one sample in a study of cytomegalovirus exposure and HLA in healthy donors. Profiling relied on immunoSEQ multiplex PCR, and the TCRdb table lists in-frame clones only, not all of them. The sample contains 250,000 to 350,000 clones, over 75% of which appear only once. Sequencing was done on a sample of PBMCs. Every receptor here comes from a man aged 30 to 39 in good health and CMV-seronegative.

This clone turned up a few times. The chain is built from TRBV6-4 and TRBJ2-7; maybe TRBD1 (5 bases). Between the trimmed V and J ends, which lost 4 bases and 0 bases, there was a span of 10 bases. The CDR3 is made up of 14 amino acids. Per the germline V gene, CDR1 is MRHNA and CDR2 is SNTAGT. The CDR3 coding sequence is TGTGCCAGCAGTGCCAACAGGAACTCCTACGAGCAGTACTTC. Residues: CASSANRNSYEQYF.

The J gene is TRBJ2-7, the V gene TRBV27; 7 positions match TRBD1. V was clipped by 6 bases and J by 3 bases; unmatched bases: 8. This CDR3 is built from 14 residues. Germline V lookup: CDR1 MNHEY, CDR2 SMNVEV (reference sequence). CDR3 coding DNA: TGTGCCAGCAGCAAATGGGGACAGCTCTACGAGCAGTACTTC. This gives the protein CASSKWGQLYEQYF.

This clone was seen only a few times. Written as DNA, the CDR3 is TGTGCCAGCAGTTTCGACAGGGGTGGCTACACCTTC. Encoded protein: CASSFDRGGYTF. The genes are TRBV6-5 and TRBJ1-2, with TRBD1 matching 8 bases. Losses at the gene ends were 4 bases for V and 7 bases for J; bases not matched to a gene: 2. In germline, CDR1 is MNHEY, CDR2 SVGAGI. The CDR3 loop spans 12 amino acids.

The chain employs TRBV7-9 and TRBJ1-4, with a tentative D call TRBD1 (6 bases). Germline loops: CDR1 SEHNR, CDR2 FQNEAQ (reference sequence). Trimming stripped 4 bases from V and 7 bases from J, with 10 bases between. CDR3 size: 13 residues. The CDR3, as DNA: TGTGCCAGCAGCTCAACAGGGTTTGAAAAACTGTTTTTT. It yields the protein CASSSTGFEKLFF.

V and J are TRBV5-1 and TRBJ1-1, with D possibly TRBD1 on 5 matching bases. This CDR3 contains 14 residues. V was pared by 1 base and J by 6 bases, with 13 bases between. Looked up from germline, CDR1 is SGHRS and CDR2 is YFSETQ. The CDR3 DNA follows: TGCGCCAGCAGCTTGCACCCCCGGGGGTCTGAAGCTTTCTTT. This translates into CASSLHPRGSEAFF.

V is TRBV7-6 and J is TRBJ2-7; D is possibly TRBD1 (6 bases). V lost 5 bases, J lost 2 bases, and 13 bases lay in between. Germline CDR1 is SGHVS and CDR2 is FNYEAQ. The CDR3 consists of 14 residues. The CDR3 here is CASSPLTGTYEQYF. The CDR3 DNA reads TGTGCCAGCAGCCCCTTGACAGGAACCTACGAGCAGTACTTC.

The chain recombines TRBV7-9 with TRBJ2-7; 7 bases fit TRBD1. Trimming took 5 bases from V and 0 from J; bases not matched to a gene: 4. The CDR3 is made up of 14 amino acids. The germline gives CDR1 SEHNR, CDR2 FQNEAQ (reference sequence). CDR3 region: CASSGRDSSYEQYF. CDR3 nucleotides: TGTGCCAGCAGCGGCCGGGACAGCTCCTACGAGCAGTACTTC.

This chain uses TRBV18 with TRBJ2-2; D is perhaps TRBD1 (5 bases). V dropped 1 base and J dropped 1 base, with 10 bases sitting between them. The CDR3 has 16 residues. Germline lookup yields CDR1 KGHSH and CDR2 LQKENI. The CDR3 sequence is CASSPQRQKNTGELFF. CDR3 bases: TGTGCCAGCTCACCACAGCGACAGAAGAACACCGGGGAGCTGTTTTTT.

The chain recombines TRBV5-1 with TRBJ1-5; 9 nucleotides line up with TRBD1. V lost 4 bases to trimming and J lost 2 bases; unmatched junction nucleotides: 19. Germline V gene sequence: CDR1 SGHRS, CDR2 YFSETQ. CDR3 length: 20 residues. The DNA for the CDR3 is TGCGCCAGCAGCGCGCACGTACGGGACAGGGACTCCCCCGGCAATCAGCCCCAGCATTTT. Amino acid sequence: CASSAHVRDRDSPGNQPQHF.

This chain joins TRBV7-9 and TRBJ2-7, with a tentative D call TRBD1 (6 bases). V was cut by 5 bases and J by 4 bases, with 18 bases left in between. The CDR3 runs 15 residues. Germline loops: CDR1 SEHNR, CDR2 FQNEAQ (reference sequence). The chain's CDR3 is CASSDQDRRKYEQYF. In DNA form, the CDR3 reads TGTGCCAGCAGCGACCAAGACAGGAGGAAGTACGAGCAGTACTTC.

This chain links TRBV28 with TRBJ1-5; the D gene is possibly TRBD1 (6 bases). Germline-derived CDR1 and CDR2 are MDHEN and SYDVKM. V lost 5 bases to trimming and J lost 7 bases, with 15 bases between them. The CDR3 is 14 amino acids. The CDR3 DNA is TGTGCCAGCAGTACTACAGGGACATGGCAGCCCCAGCATTTT. Translation: CASSTTGTWQPQHF.

This chain links TRBV29-1 with TRBJ2-7; D is unresolved. CDR1 and CDR2 from the germline V gene are SQVTM and ANQGSEA. The germline V and J ends were trimmed by 5 bases and 1 base, with 9 bases remaining between them. The CDR3 is 12 amino acids. The CDR3 sequence: CSVTAGSYEQYF. The CDR3 nucleotides read TGCAGCGTTACGGCAGGATCCTACGAGCAGTACTTC.

The chain has TRBV5-1 and TRBJ2-1, with D perhaps TRBD1 (7 bases). Trimming left V 3 bases short and J 1 base short, with 14 bases between. This CDR3 comprises 16 residues. The germline V gene has CDR1 SGHRS and CDR2 YFSETQ. The CDR3 region is CASSSQGGVSYNEQFF. As DNA, the CDR3 is TGCGCCAGCAGCTCGCAGGGGGGTGTGTCCTACAATGAGCAGTTCTTC.

The chain links TRBV7-9 to TRBJ2-3; no definite D call. CDR3 length: 14 amino acids. The V gene lost 5 bases and the J gene lost 0 bases, with 9 bases spanning the gap. From germline, CDR1 is SEHNR and CDR2 FQNEAQ (reference sequence). The CDR3, as DNA: TGTGCCAGCAGCCCCCTCTCCAGCACAGATACGCAGTATTTT. Protein sequence: CASSPLSSTDTQYF.

The V gene is TRBV19, the J gene TRBJ1-2; 7 bases match TRBD1. V was clipped by 3 bases and J by 5 bases; unmatched bases: 3. Germline V gene data show CDR1 as LNHDA and CDR2 as SQIVND (reference sequence). This CDR3 has 13 residues. The CDR3 DNA follows: TGTGCCAGTAGTATTGGGACAGCTTATGGCTACACCTTC. Its protein is CASSIGTAYGYTF.

Written as DNA, the CDR3 is TGTGCCAGCAGCCACAGGGATCGGAAGACCCAGTACTTC. Translated: CASSHRDRKTQYF. The chain couples TRBV7-8 to TRBJ2-5; D may be TRBD1 (6 bases). The V end lost 5 bases, the J end lost 6 bases, and 13 bases lay between the germline ends. From germline, CDR1 is SGHVS and CDR2 FQNEAQ. There are 13 residues in the CDR3.

The chain employs TRBV19 and TRBJ1-5, with 7 bases fitting TRBD1. The CDR3 consists of 14 residues. Per germline, CDR1 LNHDA and CDR2 SQIVND (reference sequence). The J segment lost 6 bases and the V segment lost 4 bases, leaving 6 bases of the junction unmatched. The CDR3 protein is CASSTRQGFQPQHF. CDR3 sequence (DNA): TGTGCCAGTAGTACAAGACAGGGATTTCAGCCCCAGCATTTT.

The chain recombines TRBV4-1 with TRBJ2-3; D call uncertain. Germline values: CDR1 MGHRA, CDR2 YSYEKL. The CDR3 has 16 residues. V dropped 4 bases and J dropped 6 bases, with 20 bases sitting between them. CDR3 bases: TGCGCCAGCAGCCGGGCTTCGATGAACCCGTTGGATACGCAGTATTTT. Its translation: CASSRASMNPLDTQYF.

The V gene is TRBV12-5, the J gene TRBJ2-2; D unresolved. The germline V gene encodes CDR1 LGHNT and CDR2 FRNRAP. The V end lost 0 bases, the J end lost 0 bases, and 8 bases lay between the germline ends. The CDR3 length is 16 residues. The CDR3 spells CASGLVYSSNTGELFF. DNA for the CDR3: TGTGCTAGTGGTTTGGTTTACAGCTCGAACACCGGGGAGCTGTTTTTT.